The rows below give T cell receptor beta chains drawn from one sample of a study of blood T cells in healthy people across ages. From the 5' RACE reads, TCRdb called clonotypes with MiXCR, one entry per CDR3 protein. This table holds fewer than 2,000,000 distinct CDR3 sequences, around 40% found once. The sequencing sample was made of blood. Source of these receptors: a human donor in good health. CDR3s include the opening cysteine and the closing phenylalanine or tryptophan. The order of the fields is J gene, V gene, CDR3 protein.

J: TRBJ1-1; V: TRBV6-5; CDR3: CASFRGRRNTEAFF
J: TRBJ1-1; V: TRBV20-1; CDR3: CSALTGNTEAFF
J: TRBJ1-4; V: TRBV12-3/TRBV12-4; CDR3: CASSLWGQDEKLFF
J: TRBJ1-2; V: TRBV3-1; CDR3: CASSQEAGSGYGYTF
J: TRBJ1-5; V: TRBV7-8; CDR3: CASSLGTGLYSDQPQHF
J: TRBJ1-2; V: TRBV10-3; CDR3: CAISESTSGYTF
J: TRBJ1-4; V: TRBV7-9; CDR3: CASSNRDLNEKLFF
J: TRBJ2-5; V: TRBV4-2; CDR3: CASSARLNQETQYF
J: TRBJ1-5; V: TRBV6-1; CDR3: CASSESGSYQPQHF
J: TRBJ1-1; V: TRBV12-3/TRBV12-4; CDR3: CASSLIPWGNTEAFF
J: TRBJ2-7; V: TRBV7-2; CDR3: CASSLSGGGYEQYF
J: TRBJ2-3; V: TRBV27; CDR3: CASSPDRLLYSTDTQYF
J: TRBJ1-6; V: TRBV3-1; CDR3: CASSGRDRGYSPLHF
J: -; V: TRBV7-2; CDR3: CASSLGVLYEQYF
J: TRBJ2-4; V: TRBV6-1; CDR3: CASSEWSSEYNEQYF
J: -; V: TRBV18; CDR3: CASSPTFEGGTQYF
J: -; V: TRBV6-1; CDR3: CASRESGQSYEQYF
J: TRBJ1-5; V: TRBV24-1; CDR3: CATSAHFGGPQHF
J: TRBJ2-3; V: TRBV13; CDR3: CASSPWTSGGEPLTDTQYF
J: TRBJ1-2; V: TRBV12-3/TRBV12-4; CDR3: CASSLGPSDRGRKRGYTF
J: TRBJ1-2; V: TRBV7-2; CDR3: CASRSQDGGGYTF
J: TRBJ1-5; V: TRBV6-6; CDR3: CASSYGTANQPQHF
J: TRBJ2-5; V: TRBV20-1; CDR3: CSASRTRIPQETQYF
J: TRBJ2-7; V: TRBV10-3; CDR3: CAIRGQGLSYEQYF
J: TRBJ2-7; V: TRBV20-1; CDR3: CSAKLNDLLAGGAGPSDEQYF
J: TRBJ2-7; V: TRBV21-1; CDR3: CASSIKTGGSYEQYF
J: TRBJ1-5; V: TRBV5-6; CDR3: CASSFFTDYSNHPQHF
J: TRBJ1-1; V: TRBV7-2; CDR3: CASSLVGGPEAFF
J: TRBJ1-5; V: TRBV4-2; CDR3: CASSQDLEGYQPQHF
J: TRBJ2-7; V: TRBV20-1; CDR3: CSASGRRRGPYEQYF
J: TRBJ1-2; V: TRBV7-9; CDR3: CASSLVAASNYGYTF
J: TRBJ1-2; V: TRBV7-2; CDR3: CASSSVFWNGYTF
J: TRBJ2-5; V: TRBV5-1; CDR3: CASSLDRAVKTQYF
J: TRBJ2-2; V: TRBV20-1; CDR3: CSAFPDRAGDAGELFF
J: TRBJ1-2; V: TRBV6-1; CDR3: CASSEQGRLILYNYGYTF
J: TRBJ1-1; V: TRBV14; CDR3: CASSSLKDIEAFF
J: TRBJ2-5; V: TRBV5-6; CDR3: CASSTGTGAWETQYF
J: TRBJ1-6; V: TRBV3-1; CDR3: CASSRNGQGPSPLHF
J: TRBJ1-1; V: TRBV5-1; CDR3: CASSLALDGTLDMNTEAFF
J: TRBJ1-5; V: TRBV27; CDR3: CAAGTGGSNQPQHF
J: TRBJ2-5; V: TRBV2; CDR3: CASSGDQGQETQYF
J: TRBJ1-5; V: TRBV9; CDR3: CASSEDGYQPQHF
J: TRBJ1-2; V: TRBV4-2; CDR3: CASSQGQYTQTNYGYTF
J: TRBJ2-7; V: TRBV7-2; CDR3: CASSSDTLHYEQYF
J: TRBJ2-7; V: TRBV20-1; CDR3: CSARDRFTGVSEQYF
J: TRBJ1-5; V: TRBV29-1; CDR3: CSVSGGSDQPQHF
J: TRBJ2-5; V: TRBV7-2; CDR3: CASSLDTAVQETQYF
J: TRBJ1-1; V: TRBV3-1; CDR3: CASSQGYQGSEAFF
J: TRBJ2-4; V: TRBV7-2; CDR3: CASSLPRSKNIQYF
J: TRBJ1-4; V: TRBV7-9; CDR3: CASITRGGGNEKLFF
J: TRBJ1-2; V: TRBV7-2; CDR3: CASSFRGDYGYTF
J: TRBJ2-3; V: TRBV2; CDR3: CASGRERSSTDTQYF
J: TRBJ1-1; V: TRBV5-1; CDR3: CASSLEKPNTEAFF